The 26 T cell receptor beta chains in this list originate from one sample, sequenced in a study of T cells in Graves' hyperthyroidism and ophthalmopathy. Researchers amplified the TCR beta CDR3 regions from RNA transcripts. During a first-round RT-PCR of the TCR CDR3, the HTBI primer set was used. MiXCR, run by TCRdb on the multiplex PCR reads, gives a single entry per CDR3 protein. The sample yields almost 500,000 distinct CDR3 sequences, 20% to 25% seen once. Sequenced material: blood. The receptors stem from a woman aged 70 to 79 with Graves' ophthalmopathy.

The V call is TRBV20-1, the J call TRBJ2-2; 13 bases are a match to TRBD2. CDR3 length: 19 residues. The V segment lost 5 bases and the J segment 3 bases; nucleotides outside the gene matches: 15. The germline gives CDR1 DFQATT, CDR2 SNEGSKA (reference sequence). The CDR3 region is CSALDPVTSGRLYTGELFF. The CDR3 DNA is TGCAGTGCTTTGGACCCCGTGACTAGCGGGAGGCTTTACACCGGGGAGCTGTTTTTT.

The V gene is TRBV2, the J gene TRBJ2-3; 7 bases line up with TRBD1. The CDR3 covers 15 residues. In germline, CDR1 is SNHLY, CDR2 FYNNEI. Trimming took 7 bases from V and 2 from J; bases not matched to a gene: 9. The CDR3 reads CASNVDRADTDTQYF. The CDR3 DNA reads TGTGCCAGCAATGTAGACAGGGCTGACACAGATACGCAGTATTTT.

This clonotype was observed at least ten times. The CDR3 DNA sequence: TGTGCCAGCAGACCAACAGCGGGAATGAGCTCCTACAATGAGCAGTTCTTC. Translated, it gives CASRPTAGMSSYNEQFF. The chain uses TRBV28 and TRBJ2-1, with TRBD2 matching 7 bases. Germline V gene lookup returns CDR1 MDHEN and CDR2 SYDVKM. After removal of 6 bases from V and 0 bases from J, the junction contained 11 bases not matched to a gene. This CDR3 region has 17 residues.

This clonotype was detected ten times or more. This rearrangement joins TRBV7-8 to TRBJ2-1; the D is unclear. The CDR3 runs to 16 residues. The V and J ends lost 1 base and 0 bases respectively, with 10 bases between them. Germline V gene sequence: CDR1 SGHVS, CDR2 FQNEAQ. CDR3 nucleotides: TGTGCCAGCAGCTTAGTAGGCTTGAGCTCCTACAATGAGCAGTTCTTC. It codes for CASSLVGLSSYNEQFF.

V is TRBV20-1 and J is TRBJ2-1; 11 bases agree with TRBD2. The CDR3 totals 15 residues. Germline CDR1 reads DFQATT; CDR2 reads SNEGSKA (reference sequence). V shed 6 bases and J 6 bases; nucleotides not matched to a gene: 10. CDR3 region: CSAEIAGGIGNEQFF. CDR3 nucleotides: TGCAGTGCGGAAATAGCGGGAGGGATCGGCAATGAGCAGTTCTTC.

This clonotype was detected many times. The chain recombines TRBV11-2 with TRBJ2-1; D is possibly TRBD1 or TRBD2 (6 bases each). Trimming took 1 base from V and 7 from J, leaving 11 bases between them. Per the germline V gene, CDR1 is SGHAT and CDR2 is FQNNGV. The CDR3 is made up of 14 amino acids. CDR3 bases: TGTGCCAGCAGCTTAGTACTAGGGGGGAATGAGCAGTTCTTC. Amino acids: CASSLVLGGNEQFF.

The chain recombines TRBV7-9 with TRBJ1-1; TRBD1 is a possible D gene (5 bases). Trimming stripped 1 base from V and 6 bases from J, with 15 bases between. Germline V gene data show CDR1 as SEHNR and CDR2 as FQNEAQ (reference sequence). The CDR3 length is 15 residues. The CDR3 DNA is TGTGCCAGCAGCTTAGATGCGGGGGTTCCCCCTGAAGCTTTCTTT. This gives the protein CASSLDAGVPPEAFF.

In this sample, this clonotype turned up a few times. The chain is built from TRBV12-3 or TRBV12-4 and TRBJ2-5, with TRBD2 as a possible D gene (7 bases). The CDR3 totals 12 residues. The germline V and J ends were trimmed by 6 bases and 7 bases, with 12 bases remaining between them. CDR3 region: CASSTRGGTQYF. CDR3 coding DNA: TGTGCCAGCAGCACGAGGGGGGGGACCCAGTACTTC.

The chain couples TRBV4-3 to TRBJ2-3, with D perhaps TRBD2 (6 bases). V lost 4 bases to trimming and J lost 6 bases, with 26 bases between them. The V gene's germline CDR1 is LGHNA and CDR2 YSLEER. This CDR3 comprises 18 residues. This CDR3 is CASSLDGGSDPSSDTQYF. In nucleotides, the CDR3 is TGCGCCAGCAGCCTGGATGGGGGGAGCGACCCCTCGTCCGATACGCAGTATTTT.

This clonotype was found a few times. The J gene is TRBJ2-1, the V gene TRBV20-1; 8 positions agree with TRBD1. CDR1 and CDR2 from the germline V gene are DFQATT and SNEGSKA (reference sequence). V gave up 7 bases and J gave up 9 bases; unmatched junction bases: 14. The CDR3 has 14 residues. CDR3 coding DNA: TGCAGTGGGCAGCAGGGGGCTATTTTAACTGAGCAGTTCTTC. This codes for CSGQQGAILTEQFF.

V gene TRBV6-1 combines with J gene TRBJ2-1; 8 bases are shared with TRBD1. In germline, CDR1 is MNHNS, CDR2 SASEGT. The junction had 4 bases not matched to a gene; V was cut back by 9 bases and J by 0 bases. The CDR3 consists of 14 residues. The DNA of the CDR3 is TGTGCCAGTCAGGGGGCTAGCTCCTACAATGAGCAGTTCTTC. As protein: CASQGASSYNEQFF.

This clonotype occurred a few times. This chain joins TRBV7-9 and TRBJ1-1, with D uncertain. The V gene's germline CDR1 is SEHNR and CDR2 FQNEAQ (reference sequence). Trimming left V 5 bases short and J 1 base short, with 17 bases between. CDR3 length equals 16 residues. The CDR3 here is CASSTSFGLGNTEAFF. CDR3 DNA sequence: TGTGCCAGCAGCACCTCCTTTGGACTCGGGAACACTGAAGCTTTCTTT. Full variable domain (remainder filled in from reference TRBV7-9 and TRBJ1-1): DTGVSQNPRHKITKRGQNVTFRCDPISEHNRLYWYRQTLGQGPEFLTYFQNEAQLEKSRLLSDRFSAERPKGSFSTLEIQRTEQGDSAMYLCASSTSFGLGNTEAFFGQGTRLTVV.

This clonotype was recorded a few times. CDR3 sequence (DNA): TGTGCCAGCAGTTACTACACAGGTACCAATCAGCCCCAGCATTTT. It is translated as CASSYYTGTNQPQHF. This chain uses TRBV6-2 or TRBV6-3 with TRBJ1-5; D possibly corresponds to TRBD1 (5 bases). The CDR3 covers 15 residues. Trimming took 1 base from V and 3 from J, leaving 10 bases between them. Germline values: CDR1 MNHEY, CDR2 SVGEGT.

This clonotype was found a few times. This chain links TRBV11-3 with TRBJ2-1; tentatively, D is TRBD1 or TRBD2 (6 bases each). CDR3 length equals 15 residues. The germline V gene encodes CDR1 SGHNT and CDR2 YENEEA. Deletions cut 5 bases from V and 5 bases from J, with 16 bases between. The CDR3 loop is CASSQKGGKDNEQFF. In DNA, the CDR3 is TGTGCCAGCAGCCAGAAAGGGGGGAAGGACAATGAGCAGTTCTTC.

On this clonotype: At one boundary the junction diverges from the germline segment, which might be a read error. The rearrangement joins TRBV20-1 to TRBJ2-1, with 11 bases matching TRBD2. Germline-derived CDR1 and CDR2 are DFQATT and SNEGSKA (reference sequence). There are 17 residues in the CDR3. The CDR3 sequence: CSARRSGRAGRYNEQLF. The CDR3 DNA sequence: TGCAGTGCGCGCCGTAGCGGGAGGGCCGGTCGGTATAATGAGCAGCTCTTC.

This clonotype was counted ten times or more. The chain recombines TRBV2 with TRBJ2-3; 8 nucleotides line up with TRBD2. Trimming at V came to 4 bases and at J to 9 bases, leaving 6 bases not matched to a gene. The CDR3 spans 13 residues. Per the germline V gene, CDR1 is SNHLY and CDR2 is FYNNEI. The CDR3 region is CASSVGGGGTQYF. The CDR3 DNA sequence: TGTGCCAGCAGTGTAGGTGGCGGGGGGACGCAGTATTTT.

This clonotype was seen at least ten times. The chain carries TRBV20-1 and TRBJ1-1; 9 nucleotides line up with TRBD1. The CDR3 spans 14 residues. Losses at the gene ends were 3 bases for V and 4 bases for J; bases not matched to a gene: 6. Germline lookup yields CDR1 DFQATT and CDR2 SNEGSKA (reference sequence). This CDR3 is CSARSTGGGTEAFF. The CDR3 coding sequence is TGCAGTGCTAGGTCCACAGGGGGCGGCACTGAAGCTTTCTTT.

V is TRBV11-2 and J is TRBJ2-7; D possibly corresponds to TRBD1 (5 bases). V dropped 1 base and J dropped 3 bases, with 13 bases sitting between them. There are 15 residues in the CDR3. Per germline, CDR1 SGHAT and CDR2 FQNNGV. CDR3 nucleotides: TGTGCCAGCAGCTTAGGGTTTCCAGGGTACTACGAGCAGTACTTC. It codes for CASSLGFPGYYEQYF.

There are many counts of this clonotype. The chain links TRBV7-9 to TRBJ1-1; TRBD1 aligns across 8 bases. This CDR3 has 14 amino acids. Germline V gene sequence: CDR1 SEHNR, CDR2 FQNEAQ (reference sequence). Germline trimming cut 5 bases from V and 3 bases from J; bases unmatched to any gene: 5. In DNA, the CDR3 is TGTGCCAGCAGCGAACAGGGGGTCCACACTGAAGCTTTCTTT. The encoded protein is CASSEQGVHTEAFF.

The V gene is TRBV2, the J gene TRBJ1-6; D remains unclear. V dropped 4 bases and J dropped 5 bases, with 15 bases sitting between them. The CDR3 extends over 16 amino acids. Germline-derived CDR1 and CDR2 are SNHLY and FYNNEI. CDR3 region: CASSGRVAVNNSPLHF. The CDR3, as DNA: TGTGCCAGCAGTGGTCGTGTGGCAGTTAATAATTCACCCCTCCACTTT.

The table lists this clonotype with a few counts. This chain links TRBV6-1 with TRBJ1-2; D is undetermined. The germline CDR1 and CDR2 sequences are MNHNS and SASEGT. V lost 6 bases and J 8 bases, leaving 16 bases between the germline ends. There are 13 residues in the CDR3. CDR3 in amino acids: CASRTDYLSGYTF. The CDR3 region has the DNA TGTGCCAGCAGGACCGACTATCTATCCGGCTACACCTTC.

This sequence joins TRBV19 and TRBJ2-5, with 7 bases fitting TRBD1. With V trimmed by 1 base and J by 4 bases, 6 bases remained unmatched. Germline V lookup: CDR1 LNHDA, CDR2 SQIVND (reference sequence). CDR3 length: 15 residues. The chain's CDR3 is CASSIGAGGVETQYF. As DNA, the CDR3 is TGTGCCAGTAGTATAGGCGCAGGGGGTGTAGAGACCCAGTACTTC. Complete variable domain (other parts from reference TRBV19 and TRBJ2-5): DGGITQSPKYLFRKEGQNVTLSCEQNLNHDAMYWYRQDPGQGLRLIYYSQIVNDFQKGDIAEGYSVSREKKESFPLTVTSAQKNPTAFYLCASSIGAGGVETQYFGPGTRLLVL.

Only one count was recorded for this clonotype. The V gene is TRBV20-1, the J gene TRBJ2-2; no clear D. Trimming shortened V by 0 bases and J by 4 bases, and 12 bases separated the two germline ends. Germline V gene data show CDR1 as DFQATT and CDR2 as SNEGSKA (reference sequence). The CDR3 contains 15 residues. The CDR3 nucleotides read TGCAGTGCTAGAGATCCGAGACAAAGCACCGGGGAGCTGTTTTTT. This translates into CSARDPRQSTGELFF.

The chain employs TRBV5-6 and TRBJ2-3, with D uncertain. This CDR3 is 13 amino acids long. The germline V and J ends were trimmed by 2 bases and 5 bases, with 9 bases remaining between them. CDR1 is SGHDT and CDR2 is YYEEEE in the germline V gene. CDR3 nucleotide sequence: TGTGCCAGCAGCTTTAGTGCAGGAGATACGCAGTATTTT. Translated: CASSFSAGDTQYF.

This clonotype was seen a few times. The gene calls are TRBV10-3 and TRBJ2-1; D ambiguous. The ends were cut back, 4 bases at V and 5 bases at J, with 9 bases in the middle. The CDR3 spans 13 residues. Per germline, CDR1 ENHRY and CDR2 SYGVKD. The CDR3 region has the DNA TGTGCCATCAGTGGAAATCCAAACAATGAGCAGTTCTTC. It codes for CAISGNPNNEQFF.

This clonotype was counted a few times. CDR3 DNA sequence: TGCAGTGCAACCGCCCCCAGGGGGCTAACCCCAGATACGCAGTATTTT. Protein product: CSATAPRGLTPDTQYF. The chain combines TRBV20-1 with TRBJ2-3; 8 nucleotides align to TRBD1. V trimming: 6 bases; J trimming: 4 bases; junction bases outside the gene matches: 15. The CDR3 covers 16 residues. Germline CDR1 and CDR2: DFQATT and SNEGSKA (reference sequence).